These T cell receptor beta chains were read from a single sample in a study of post-analysis software for immune sequencing data. In TCRdb, the PCR reads were re-called with MiXCR into one record per CDR3 protein. The table shows some 700,000 distinct CDR3 sequences, with approximately 59% occurring only once. Material: blood. The source of these receptors is a girl aged 2-10 years with multiple sclerosis. CDR3s include the opening cysteine and the closing phenylalanine or tryptophan. Each record gives: clone size, V gene, D gene, J gene, CDR3 protein, CDR3 DNA. The D gene is left open where the match is weak. Clone size is stated in some rows and not others, as once, few, many or a class when expanded.

clone_size: once; v_call: TRBV12-3/TRBV12-4; d_call: .; j_call: TRBJ2-3; cdr3_aa: CASSLYSSTDAQYF; cdr3_nt: TGTGCCAGCAGTCTCTACTCTAGCACAGATGCGCAGTATTTT
clone_size: .; v_call: TRBV20-1; d_call: TRBD2; j_call: TRBJ2-3; cdr3_aa: CSARASGGPDTQYF; cdr3_nt: TGCAGTGCTAGAGCTAGCGGGGGGCCAGATACGCAGTATTTT
clone_size: .; v_call: TRBV7-9; d_call: .; j_call: TRBJ2-7; cdr3_aa: CASSLDYSATEQYF; cdr3_nt: TGTGCCAGCAGCTTAGATTATTCGGCCACCGAGCAGTACTTC
clone_size: .; v_call: TRBV2; d_call: TRBD1; j_call: TRBJ2-5; cdr3_aa: CASGPRGKETQYF; cdr3_nt: TGTGCCAGTGGACCCAGGGGGAAAGAGACCCAGTACTTC
clone_size: .; v_call: TRBV12-3/TRBV12-4; d_call: .; j_call: TRBJ2-3; cdr3_aa: CASRWASSTDTQYF; cdr3_nt: TGTGCCAGCAGGTGGGCCTCTAGCACAGATACGCAGTATTTT
clone_size: .; v_call: TRBV29-1; d_call: .; j_call: TRBJ1-2; cdr3_aa: CSVDAVTTGSGGYTF; cdr3_nt: TGCAGCGTTGATGCGGTTACAACCGGTTCAGGTGGCTACACCTTC
clone_size: .; v_call: TRBV5-6; d_call: TRBD2; j_call: TRBJ2-7; cdr3_aa: CASSIIGLAGNNEQYF; cdr3_nt: TGTGCCAGCAGCATCATCGGACTAGCGGGCAACAATGAGCAGTACTTC
clone_size: .; v_call: TRBV2; d_call: .; j_call: TRBJ2-5; cdr3_aa: CASSKKRWVYWETQYF; cdr3_nt: TGTGCCAGCAGCAAGAAGCGCTGGGTTTATTGGGAGACCCAGTACTTC
clone_size: few; v_call: TRBV20-1; d_call: TRBD2; j_call: TRBJ2-1; cdr3_aa: CSARTSGSGEQFF; cdr3_nt: TGCAGTGCTAGAACTAGCGGGAGCGGTGAGCAGTTCTTC
clone_size: few; v_call: TRBV6-1; d_call: .; j_call: TRBJ2-2; cdr3_aa: CASSENPGGYGELFF; cdr3_nt: TGTGCCAGCAGTGAAAATCCCGGGGGTTACGGGGAGCTGTTTTTT
clone_size: .; v_call: TRBV7-3; d_call: .; j_call: TRBJ1-1; cdr3_aa: CASSSGLGTEAFF; cdr3_nt: TGTGCCAGCAGCTCGGGTCTGGGCACTGAAGCTTTCTTT
clone_size: .; v_call: TRBV29-1; d_call: TRBD2; j_call: TRBJ2-1; cdr3_aa: CSVGREGLGEQFF; cdr3_nt: TGCAGCGTTGGTAGGGAGGGGCTTGGCGAGCAGTTCTTC
clone_size: .; v_call: TRBV2; d_call: .; j_call: TRBJ2-1; cdr3_aa: CATFDAGSSYNEQFF; cdr3_nt: TGTGCCACGTTCGACGCGGGAAGCTCCTACAATGAGCAGTTCTTC
clone_size: .; v_call: TRBV12-3/TRBV12-4; d_call: TRBD2; j_call: TRBJ2-1; cdr3_aa: CASSFLSGGAAYNEQFF; cdr3_nt: TGTGCCAGCAGTTTTCTTAGCGGGGGGGCGGCCTACAATGAGCAGTTCTTC
clone_size: .; v_call: TRBV6-5; d_call: .; j_call: TRBJ1-2; cdr3_aa: CASSYRGAHNYGYTF; cdr3_nt: TGTGCCAGCAGTTACAGGGGGGCTCATAACTATGGCTACACCTTC
clone_size: .; v_call: TRBV12-3/TRBV12-4; d_call: .; j_call: TRBJ1-1; cdr3_aa: CASSLDGRINTEAFF; cdr3_nt: TGTGCCAGCAGTTTAGATGGCAGGATAAACACTGAAGCTTTCTTT
clone_size: .; v_call: TRBV12-3/TRBV12-4; d_call: .; j_call: TRBJ2-7; cdr3_aa: CASSPWGTTSSYNEQYF; cdr3_nt: TGTGCCAGCAGCCCCTGGGGTACAACGAGCTCCTACAATGAGCAGTACTTC
clone_size: .; v_call: TRBV20-1; d_call: TRBD2; j_call: TRBJ2-5; cdr3_aa: CSAMRPAGVGETQYF; cdr3_nt: TGCAGTGCTATGCGCCCAGCGGGAGTCGGAGAGACCCAGTACTTC
clone_size: few; v_call: TRBV7-8; d_call: TRBD2; j_call: TRBJ2-3; cdr3_aa: CASRLAGGRTDTQYF; cdr3_nt: TGTGCCAGCAGACTAGCGGGGGGGCGCACAGATACGCAGTATTTT
clone_size: .; v_call: TRBV29-1; d_call: .; j_call: TRBJ2-3; cdr3_aa: CSVRGTDTQYF; cdr3_nt: TGCAGCGTTAGGGGGACAGATACGCAGTATTTT
clone_size: .; v_call: TRBV6-6; d_call: TRBD2; j_call: TRBJ2-1; cdr3_aa: CASRTSGISYNEQFF; cdr3_nt: TGTGCCTCCCGGACTAGCGGGATCTCCTACAATGAGCAGTTCTTC
clone_size: once; v_call: TRBV2; d_call: .; j_call: TRBJ1-2; cdr3_aa: CASSGGPAYGYTF; cdr3_nt: TGTGCCAGCAGTGGGGGACCTGCCTATGGCTACACCTTC
clone_size: once; v_call: TRBV20-1; d_call: TRBD2; j_call: TRBJ2-3; cdr3_aa: CSPGTSGLSTDTQYF; cdr3_nt: TGCAGCCCAGGGACTAGCGGATTAAGCACAGATACGCAGTATTTT
clone_size: .; v_call: TRBV20-1; d_call: .; j_call: TRBJ2-7; cdr3_aa: CSASGGAAYEQYF; cdr3_nt: TGCAGTGCTAGTGGGGGGGCCGCCTACGAGCAGTACTTC
clone_size: many; v_call: TRBV7-2; d_call: .; j_call: TRBJ2-1; cdr3_aa: CASSLAGSSYNEQFF; cdr3_nt: TGTGCCAGCAGCTTAGCGGGGAGCTCCTACAATGAGCAGTTCTTC
clone_size: .; v_call: TRBV12-3/TRBV12-4; d_call: TRBD1; j_call: TRBJ2-1; cdr3_aa: CAISLESGTGGLSNEQFF; cdr3_nt: TGTGCCATCAGTTTAGAATCCGGGACAGGGGGCCTGAGCAATGAGCAGTTCTTC
clone_size: .; v_call: TRBV4-1; d_call: TRBD1; j_call: TRBJ2-5; cdr3_aa: CASSHFLDRSETQYF; cdr3_nt: TGCGCCAGCAGCCACTTCTTGGACAGGTCGGAGACCCAGTACTTC
clone_size: few; v_call: TRBV13; d_call: .; j_call: TRBJ2-5; cdr3_aa: CASSLSRFRGPETQYF; cdr3_nt: TGTGCCAGCAGCTTAAGCCGGTTCAGGGGTCCGGAGACCCAGTACTTC
clone_size: .; v_call: TRBV6-5; d_call: TRBD1; j_call: TRBJ1-2; cdr3_aa: CASSYTGRGQFGYTF; cdr3_nt: TGTGCCAGCAGTTATACGGGCAGGGGGCAATTTGGCTACACCTTC
clone_size: .; v_call: TRBV12-3/TRBV12-4; d_call: TRBD2; j_call: TRBJ2-7; cdr3_aa: CASSYGTSGHYEQYF; cdr3_nt: TGTGCCAGCAGTTACGGGACTAGCGGCCACTACGAGCAGTACTTC
clone_size: once; v_call: TRBV20-1; d_call: .; j_call: TRBJ2-5; cdr3_aa: CSARIIGSQETQYF; cdr3_nt: TGCAGTGCTAGAATAATTGGAAGTCAAGAGACCCAGTACTTC
clone_size: .; v_call: TRBV6-6; d_call: .; j_call: TRBJ2-1; cdr3_aa: CASSGGSFYNEQFF; cdr3_nt: TGTGCCAGCAGCGGGGGAAGTTTCTACAATGAGCAGTTCTTC
clone_size: .; v_call: TRBV5-1; d_call: TRBD2; j_call: TRBJ2-1; cdr3_aa: CASSLATTSGAYNEQFF; cdr3_nt: TGCGCCAGCAGCTTGGCGACGACTAGCGGGGCCTACAATGAGCAGTTCTTC
clone_size: .; v_call: TRBV7-9; d_call: .; j_call: TRBJ2-1; cdr3_aa: CASSLEPNEQFF; cdr3_nt: TGTGCCAGCAGCTTAGAACCCAATGAGCAGTTCTTC
clone_size: .; v_call: TRBV10-2; d_call: .; j_call: TRBJ2-5; cdr3_aa: CASSESGLGGTQYF; cdr3_nt: TGCGCCAGCAGTGAGTCCGGATTGGGAGGGACCCAGTACTTC
clone_size: .; v_call: TRBV7-9; d_call: .; j_call: TRBJ2-7; cdr3_aa: CASSPHGGEQYF; cdr3_nt: TGTGCCAGCAGCCCACACGGTGGAGAGCAGTACTTC
clone_size: .; v_call: TRBV10-3; d_call: TRBD2; j_call: TRBJ2-1; cdr3_aa: CAARDSSGKVNEQFF; cdr3_nt: TGTGCCGCCCGCGACTCTAGCGGGAAGGTGAATGAGCAGTTCTTC
clone_size: few; v_call: TRBV29-1; d_call: TRBD1; j_call: TRBJ1-2; cdr3_aa: CSVEVPWDRGGGYTF; cdr3_nt: TGCAGCGTTGAAGTCCCCTGGGACAGGGGCGGGGGCTACACCTTC
clone_size: .; v_call: TRBV7-2; d_call: TRBD2; j_call: TRBJ2-7; cdr3_aa: CASSSFPWGSGNSNEQYF; cdr3_nt: TGTGCCAGCAGCTCCTTTCCCTGGGGTAGCGGGAACAGCAACGAGCAGTACTTC